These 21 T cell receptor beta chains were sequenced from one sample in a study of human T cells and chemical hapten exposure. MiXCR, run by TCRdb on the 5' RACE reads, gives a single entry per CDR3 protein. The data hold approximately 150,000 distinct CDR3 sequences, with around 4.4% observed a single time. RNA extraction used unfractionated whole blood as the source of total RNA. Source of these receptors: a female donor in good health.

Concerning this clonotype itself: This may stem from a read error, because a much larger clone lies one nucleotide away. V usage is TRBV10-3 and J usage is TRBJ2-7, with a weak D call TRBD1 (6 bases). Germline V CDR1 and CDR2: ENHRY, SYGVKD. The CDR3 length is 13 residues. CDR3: CSISENRVSEQYF. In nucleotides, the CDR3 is TGTTCCATCAGTGAGAACAGGGTTAGCGAGCAGTACTTC.

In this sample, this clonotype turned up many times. The CDR3 bases are TGTGCCAGCAGTTACGTGTTAGCGGGGGGCGAAGAGACCCAGTACTTC. This gives the protein CASSYVLAGGEETQYF. The chain uses TRBV6-2 or TRBV6-3 and TRBJ2-5, with 10 bases matching TRBD2. The CDR3 runs 16 residues. Germline-derived CDR1 and CDR2 are MNHEY and SVGEGT. V shed 2 bases, J shed 3 bases, and the junction held 6 bases outside the gene matches.

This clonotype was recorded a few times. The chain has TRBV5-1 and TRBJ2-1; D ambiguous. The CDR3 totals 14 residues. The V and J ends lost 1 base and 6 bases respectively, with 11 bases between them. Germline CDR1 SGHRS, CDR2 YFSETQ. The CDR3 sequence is CASSLSDSRNEQFF. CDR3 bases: TGCGCCAGCAGCTTGTCAGATTCCCGCAATGAGCAGTTCTTC.

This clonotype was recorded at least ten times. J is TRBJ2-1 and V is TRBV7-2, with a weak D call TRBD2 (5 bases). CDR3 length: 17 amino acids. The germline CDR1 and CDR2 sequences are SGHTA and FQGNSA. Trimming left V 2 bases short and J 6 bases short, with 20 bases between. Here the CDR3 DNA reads TGTGCCAGCAGCTTATCCTCTAGCCGAACATGGGGCAATGAGCAGTTCTTC. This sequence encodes CASSLSSSRTWGNEQFF.

This CDR3 reads CASSPGVLRVYEQYF. CDR3 coding DNA: TGTGCCAGCTCACCTGGGGTACTTCGAGTCTACGAGCAGTACTTC. This chain connects TRBV18 to TRBJ2-7; no clear D. This CDR3 spans 15 amino acids. CDR1 is KGHSH, CDR2 LQKENI, per germline. V was trimmed by 3 bases and J by 3 bases, leaving 15 bases between them.

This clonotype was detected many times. The DNA for the CDR3 is TGCAGCACGGGACAGGGCGCAGATACGCAGTATTTT. Protein sequence: CSTGQGADTQYF. The gene calls are TRBV29-1 and TRBJ2-3; TRBD1 agrees at 9 bases. This CDR3 is built from 12 residues. CDR1 and CDR2 from the germline V gene are SQVTM and ANQGSEA. After removal of 8 bases from V and 4 bases from J, the junction contained 4 bases not matched to a gene.

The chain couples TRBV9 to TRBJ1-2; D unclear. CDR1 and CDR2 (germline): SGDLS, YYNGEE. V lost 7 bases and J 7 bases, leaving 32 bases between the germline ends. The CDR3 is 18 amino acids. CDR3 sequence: CASRPLNDARTERIGYTF. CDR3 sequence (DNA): TGTGCCAGCCGCCCCTTGAATGATGCGAGAACGGAGAGGATTGGCTACACCTTC.

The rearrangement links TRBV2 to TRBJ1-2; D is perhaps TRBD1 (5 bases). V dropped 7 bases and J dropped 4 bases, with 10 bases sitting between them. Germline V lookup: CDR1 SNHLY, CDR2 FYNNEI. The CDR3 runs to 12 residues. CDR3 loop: CASTGGRYGYTF. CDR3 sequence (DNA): TGTGCCAGCACCGGGGGTCGCTATGGCTACACCTTC.

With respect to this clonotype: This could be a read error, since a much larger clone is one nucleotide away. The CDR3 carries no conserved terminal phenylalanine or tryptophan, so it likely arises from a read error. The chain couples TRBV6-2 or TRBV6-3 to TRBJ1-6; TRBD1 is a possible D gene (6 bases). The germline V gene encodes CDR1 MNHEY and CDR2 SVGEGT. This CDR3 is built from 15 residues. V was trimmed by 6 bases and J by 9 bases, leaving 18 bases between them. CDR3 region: CASRTARGWSSPLHS. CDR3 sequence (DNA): TGTGCCAGCAGAACCGCCAGGGGATGGAGTTCACCCCTCCACTCT.

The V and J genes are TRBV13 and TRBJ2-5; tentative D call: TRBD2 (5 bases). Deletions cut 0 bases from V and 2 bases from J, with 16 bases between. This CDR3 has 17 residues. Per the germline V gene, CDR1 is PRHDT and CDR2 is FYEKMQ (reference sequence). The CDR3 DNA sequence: TGTGCCAGCAGCTTAGGCCCCCCTCCGGGGTGGCAAGAGACCCAGTACTTC. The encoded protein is CASSLGPPPGWQETQYF.

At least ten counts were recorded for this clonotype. The CDR3 region is CASSPVRWGSSYEQYF. The CDR3 DNA follows: TGTGCCAGCAGTCCCGTCCGGTGGGGAAGCTCCTACGAGCAGTACTTC. The chain employs TRBV6-2 or TRBV6-3 and TRBJ2-7; the D is unclear. Trimming left V 5 bases short and J 0 bases short, with 17 bases between. This CDR3 comprises 16 residues. Per germline, CDR1 MNHEY and CDR2 SVGEGT.

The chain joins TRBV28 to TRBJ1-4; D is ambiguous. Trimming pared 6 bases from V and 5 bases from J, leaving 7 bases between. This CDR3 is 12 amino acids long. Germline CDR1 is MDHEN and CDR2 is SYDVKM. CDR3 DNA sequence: TGTGCCAGCAGCCGGACCAATGAAAAACTGTTTTTT. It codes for CASSRTNEKLFF.

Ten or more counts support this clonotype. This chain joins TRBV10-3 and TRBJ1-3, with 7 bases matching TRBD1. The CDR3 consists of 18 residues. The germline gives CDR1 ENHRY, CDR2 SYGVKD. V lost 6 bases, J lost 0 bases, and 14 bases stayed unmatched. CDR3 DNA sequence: TGTGCCATCAGCCCACTCACCGGGACAGCCGACTCTGGAAACACCATATATTTT. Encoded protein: CAISPLTGTADSGNTIYF.

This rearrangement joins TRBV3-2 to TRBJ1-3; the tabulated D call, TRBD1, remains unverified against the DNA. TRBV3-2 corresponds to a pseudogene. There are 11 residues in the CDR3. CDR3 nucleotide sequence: TGTGCCAGAATAGGGGTGGACACCATATATTTT. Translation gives CARIGVDTIYF.

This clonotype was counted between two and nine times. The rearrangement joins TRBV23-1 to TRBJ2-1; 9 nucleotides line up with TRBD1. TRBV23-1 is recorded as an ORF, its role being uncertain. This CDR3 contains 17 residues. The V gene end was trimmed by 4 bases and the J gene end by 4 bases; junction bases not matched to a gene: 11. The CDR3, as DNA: TGCGCCAGCAGTCCGCCCGCGACAGGGGGAGTGTACAATGAGCAGTTCTTC. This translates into CASSPPATGGVYNEQFF.

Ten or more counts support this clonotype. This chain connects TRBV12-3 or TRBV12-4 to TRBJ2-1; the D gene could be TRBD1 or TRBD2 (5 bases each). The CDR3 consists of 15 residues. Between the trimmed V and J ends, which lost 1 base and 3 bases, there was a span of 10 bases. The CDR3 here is CASSLVEGNYNEQFF. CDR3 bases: TGTGCCAGCAGTTTAGTAGAGGGGAACTACAATGAGCAGTTCTTC.

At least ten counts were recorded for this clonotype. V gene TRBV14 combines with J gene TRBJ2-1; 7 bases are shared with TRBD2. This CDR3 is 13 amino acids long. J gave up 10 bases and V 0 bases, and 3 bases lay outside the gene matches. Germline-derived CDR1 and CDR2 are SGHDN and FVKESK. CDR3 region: CASSQDPAGEQFF. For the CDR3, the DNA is TGTGCCAGCAGCCAAGACCCAGCGGGGGAGCAGTTCTTC.

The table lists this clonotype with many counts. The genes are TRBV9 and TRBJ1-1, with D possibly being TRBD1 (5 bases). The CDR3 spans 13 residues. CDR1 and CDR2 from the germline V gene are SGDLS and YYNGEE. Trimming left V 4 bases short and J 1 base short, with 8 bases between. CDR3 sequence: CASSRGGNTEAFF. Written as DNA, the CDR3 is TGTGCCAGCAGCCGGGGGGGGAACACTGAAGCTTTCTTT.

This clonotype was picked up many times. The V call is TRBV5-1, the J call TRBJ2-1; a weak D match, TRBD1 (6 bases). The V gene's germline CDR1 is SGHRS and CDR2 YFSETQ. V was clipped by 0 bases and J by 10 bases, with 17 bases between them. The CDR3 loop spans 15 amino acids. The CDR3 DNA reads TGCGCCAGCAGCTTGGCGGTGGGGGCCGCGCGGGAGCAGTTCTTC. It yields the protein CASSLAVGAAREQFF.

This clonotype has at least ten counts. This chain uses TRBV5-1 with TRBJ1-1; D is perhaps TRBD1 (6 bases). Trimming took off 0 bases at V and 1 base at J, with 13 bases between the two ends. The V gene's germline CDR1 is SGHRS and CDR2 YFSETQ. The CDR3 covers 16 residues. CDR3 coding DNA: TGCGCCAGCAGCTTGGTACGGGGGGCAAAGAACACTGAAGCTTTCTTT. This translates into CASSLVRGAKNTEAFF.

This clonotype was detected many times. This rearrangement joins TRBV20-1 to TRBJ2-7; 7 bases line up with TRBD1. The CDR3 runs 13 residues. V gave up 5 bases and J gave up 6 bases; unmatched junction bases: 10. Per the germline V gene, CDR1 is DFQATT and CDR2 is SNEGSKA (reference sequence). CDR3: CSAPRDSRAEQYF. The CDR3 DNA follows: TGCAGTGCTCCCAGGGACAGCCGCGCCGAGCAGTACTTC.